The clone carrying this T cell receptor (beta chain) was observed at least ten times. The antigen is not known. The junction departs from the called germline gene at one end, perhaps through a read error. Profiling of TCR beta VDJ combinations and CDR3 sequences used genomic DNA as template. TCRdb fed the reads into MiXCR, producing one record per CDR3 protein. The data show 300,000 or so distinct CDR3 sequences, with 45% to 70% seen just once and 7.5% to 9% held by the top ten. This entry comes from a study of CD8+CD57+ T cells in acquired aplastic anemia. Background on the study: Quantities of DNA derived from sorted CD4+ and CD8+ cells averaged roughly 3.4 ug. Study-level results: Controls did not differ significantly from patients in CD8+ Simpson's diversity.

Germline CDR1 is SNHLY and CDR2 is FYNNEI. The CDR3 is made up of 12 amino acids. Sequenced input: sorted CD4+, CD8+, or CD8+CD57+ T cells (not recorded which) from PBMCs. This chain links TRBV2 with TRBJ2-7; D is uncertain. The receptor was derived from a human donor with severe aplastic anemia or a healthy control (not recorded which). The CDR3 is CASSEFPYEQYF. CDR3 nucleotides: TGCGCCAGCAGCGAGTTCCCCTACGAGCAGTACTTC.